These 6 T cell receptor beta chains share one sample of origin, sequenced in a study of cytomegalovirus exposure and HLA in healthy donors. Primers: 60 Vbeta forward and 13 Jbeta reverse. TCRdb's copy holds only in-frame clones and misses some; the assay was immunoSEQ multiplex PCR. The sample consists of hundreds of thousands of clones, approximately 70% of them appearing once. Sequenced: PBMCs. These receptors all stem from a man between 35 and 55 years old in good health and CMV-seropositive.

This clone came up a few times. The chain uses TRBV19 and TRBJ1-5; a possible D gene is TRBD1 (6 bases). Between the trimmed V and J ends, which lost 3 bases and 4 bases, there was a span of 19 bases. Germline lookup yields CDR1 LNHDA and CDR2 SQIVND (reference sequence). CDR3 length equals 17 residues. CDR3 bases: TGTGCCAGTAGTATGCAAGGCAGGGGCCTAGGGAATCAGCCCCAGCATTTT. Protein product: CASSMQGRGLGNQPQHF. Full variable domain (missing parts from reference TRBV19 and TRBJ1-5): DGGITQSPKYLFRKEGQNVTLSCEQNLNHDAMYWYRQDPGQGLRLIYYSQIVNDFQKGDIAEGYSVSREKKESFPLTVTSAQKNPTAFYLCASSMQGRGLGNQPQHFGDGTRLSIL.

The chain recombines TRBV4-2 with TRBJ1-2, with D perhaps TRBD1 (6 bases). Germline V gene lookup returns CDR1 LGHNA and CDR2 YNFKEQ. This CDR3 is built from 17 residues. The V end was cut by 4 bases, the J end by 2 bases, with 20 bases between. The CDR3 protein is CASSPPPAGEKNYGYTF. DNA of the CDR3: TGTGCCAGCAGCCCACCCCCGGCAGGGGAAAAAAACTATGGCTACACCTTC.

This clone was picked up a small number of times. The rearrangement links TRBV4-1 to TRBJ2-3; weak D call: TRBD1 (5 bases). This CDR3 has 17 residues. Germline V gives CDR1 MGHRA, CDR2 YSYEKL. Trimming removed 1 base at V and 0 bases at J, with 14 bases between. CDR3 bases: TGCGCCAGCAGCCAAGGACCAGGGTACCCCAGCACAGATACGCAGTATTTT. This translates into CASSQGPGYPSTDTQYF.

This chain connects TRBV14 to TRBJ2-5; 8 nucleotides match TRBD1. The CDR3 spans 14 residues. The germline V gene encodes CDR1 SGHDN and CDR2 FVKESK. Trimming took 3 bases from V and 2 from J; bases not matched to a gene: 2. CDR3 DNA sequence: TGTGCCAGCAGCCATAACAGGGGGCAAGAGACCCAGTACTTC. This gives the protein CASSHNRGQETQYF.

CDR3 amino acids: CASSLEGGGVSHEQFF. Written as DNA, the CDR3 is TGCGCCAGCAGCTTGGAAGGCGGGGGGGTTTCTCATGAGCAGTTCTTC. The J gene is TRBJ2-1, the V gene TRBV5-1; TRBD2 aligns across 9 bases. Germline-derived CDR1 and CDR2 are SGHRS and YFSETQ. The V and J ends lost 0 bases and 8 bases, in that order; junction bases with no gene match: 9. The CDR3 is made up of 16 amino acids.

The V call is TRBV18, the J call TRBJ1-1; D is ambiguous. Germline CDR1 reads KGHSH; CDR2 reads LQKENI. The CDR3 loop spans 15 amino acids. Trimming pared 2 bases from V and 1 base from J, leaving 11 bases between. In DNA form, the CDR3 reads TGTGCCAGCTCACCAACGCCGGGTTGGAACACTGAAGCTTTCTTT. Protein product: CASSPTPGWNTEAFF.